Included here is one T cell receptor beta chain sequence, with context. These data belong to a study of sequential checkpoint blockade in melanoma. The junction had 5 bases not matched to a gene; V was cut back by 3 bases and J by 14 bases. Germline lookup yields CDR1 SGHNT and CDR2 YYREEE (reference sequence). This CDR3 contains 12 residues. Treatment denoted: randomized to nivolumab then ipilimumab (arm A) or the reverse (arm B). Live CD3+CD8+ CD19− CD56− cells were sorted from PBMCs. Assay used: immunoSEQ multiplex PCR; TCRdb lists only in-frame clones, some missing. The repertoire holds about 7,100 clones, about 84% seen once, with almost 7.5% in the top ten.

The sequenced sample was CD8+ T cells sorted from blood (inferred from file names), obtained from a patient given nivolumab and ipilimumab in sequence. This chain links TRBV5-4 with TRBJ2-1; 10 bases agree with TRBD2. The clonotype originates from a human donor with melanoma. For the CDR3, the DNA is TGTGCCAGCAGCTCCGGACTAGCGGATAAGTTCTTC. It translates to CASSSGLADKFF.